This TCR beta chain was recorded in a study of OX40 agonist ivuxolimab in advanced cancers. Findings and limits, study-wide: On average, a greater number of expanded clones characterised CD8+ T cells relative to CD4+.

There are 16 residues in the CDR3. Germline lookup yields CDR1 SEHNR and CDR2 FQNEAQ (reference sequence). Trimming at V came to 5 bases and at J to 5 bases, leaving 7 bases not matched to a gene. Of note for this clone: No antigen is known for it.

The method was immunoSEQ multiplex PCR; TCRdb's version includes in-frame clones alone and lacks a portion of them. The repertoire holds fewer than 75,000 clones, with approximately 90% as singletons. The TCR was taken from an adult with an advanced solid tumor such as melanoma, head and neck, liver or kidney cancer. The rearrangement links TRBV7-9 to TRBJ2-2; 11 bases are a match to TRBD1. The source material was CD4+ or CD8+ T cells sorted from blood, sampled in a trial of the OX40 agonist ivuxolimab. CDR3 nucleotides: TGTGCCAGCAGCACCGGACAGGGGGCGTTTACCGGGGAGCTGTTTTTT. Its protein product is CASSTGQGAFTGELFF.